This T cell receptor beta chain was sequenced during a study of T cells in narcolepsy (dated by TCRdb to 2016 to 2019). The study in broad terms: Patients with narcolepsy type 1 or type 2 (NT1, NT2) were enrolled in the study together with healthy control donors. The study used TCR Vbeta sequencing to track clonotypes in blood and CSF while looking for autoreactive T cells in narcolepsy patients that target self-antigens of hypocretin neurons (hypocretin, TRIB2).

The paper as a whole reports these results and caveats: In plots comparing CSF and blood CD4+ T cell clonotypes from the same patient, HCRT-specific and TRIB2-specific autoreactive clonotypes were highlighted. No sequences matching autoreactive T cell clones were present in some of the blood memory CD4+ repertoires from patients and controls. According to the report, autoreactive clonotypes were detected serially in the blood of the same patients and of different patients, but not in healthy controls. Patients and controls had comparable numbers of sequenced blood memory CD4+ clonotypes, averaging about 40,000 and 33,000, respectively.

Note on this clone: Its cognate antigen has yet to be identified. This CDR3 is missing its conserved last phenylalanine or tryptophan, likely due to a read error.

Library preparation was by the immunoSEQ multiplex PCR assay. TCRdb took this table from immuneACCESS and kept in-frame rearrangements with V and J called. Such tables lack part of the clones; where checked against another copy, unresolved V genes explain under half of the gap, and the rest is unexplained. This sample comprises tens of thousands of clones, roughly 86% of them detected only once. About 0.9% of the sample goes to the ten largest clones. For TCR Vbeta sequencing, memory CD4+ T cells were sorted ex vivo from the peripheral blood of narcolepsy patients and healthy controls. The clonotype comes from a human donor in good health. Sequencing was performed on memory (CD45RA-) CD4+ T cells from blood. The cell subset or site label, read with the paper, signifies: memory T cells sorted ex vivo from peripheral blood.

The CDR3: CASSLLQGVETEAFL. The nucleotide sequence is given as TGCGCCAGCAGCCTATTACAGGGGGTAGAGACTGAAGCTTTCCTT. The chain couples TRBV5-1 to TRBJ1-1; TRBD1 aligns with 8 central bases. From its first to its last residue, the CDR3 has 15 amino acids. The entry retains the CDR3 DNA only, 45 bases that are in frame from base 1. Compared with germline, V lacks 4 bases and J lacks 5 bases; bases without a gene match: 10. The germline V gene yields SGHRS for CDR1 and YFSETQ for CDR2.